This TCR beta chain was found in a study of PD-1 blockade in classical Hodgkin lymphoma. Study-wide results and caveats: Although disease activity or prior therapy may be involved, causes of the repertoire differences remain undefined. Patients starting nivolumab under 1 year after ASCT were excluded. Newly diagnosed patients were reported to start with lower TCR diversity than healthy donors. CD4+ but not CD8+ TCR diversity rose significantly by C4D1.

Sequenced by immunoSEQ multiplex PCR; TCRdb stores in-frame clones only, minus some. The repertoire holds approximately 60,000 clones, approximately 90% seen once, with under 15% in the top ten. All trial patients relapsed after autologous stem cell transplantation. In the case of this clone: Antigen specificity is unknown.

The V gene lost 6 bases and the J gene lost 2 bases, with 17 bases spanning the gap. Germline V gene lookup returns CDR1 SGHVS and CDR2 FNYEAQ. The length of the CDR3 is 15 residues. V and J are TRBV7-6 and TRBJ2-7; D is ambiguous. The specimen was peripheral blood mononuclear cells (PBMCs), collected at baseline. This clonotype originated in a human donor with classical Hodgkin lymphoma. This CDR3 is CASSESVLGTYEQYF. CDR3 coding DNA: TGTGCCAGCAGTGAATCGGTCCTTGGCACCTACGAGCAGTACTTC.